One sample yielded the 31 T cell receptor beta chains listed below, sequenced in a study of blood T cell repertoires in COVID-19. Produced via immunoSEQ multiplex PCR; TCRdb's table is partial and in-frame only. Of around 99,000 clones listed, 90% are singletons. The sample taken for sequencing was peripheral blood. The receptors were sampled from a middle-aged man with acute or convalescent COVID-19.

The V and J genes are TRBV19 and TRBJ2-5; 12 bases align to TRBD2. The V gene end was trimmed by 6 bases and the J gene end by 5 bases; junction bases not matched to a gene: 10. The length of the CDR3 is 16 residues. CDR1 is LNHDA and CDR2 is SQIVND in the germline V gene (reference sequence). The CDR3 reads CASSSASGRGRETQYF. CDR3 nucleotides: TGTGCCAGTAGCTCTGCTAGCGGGAGGGGTCGGGAGACCCAGTACTTC.

This clone was seen a handful of times. The J gene is TRBJ2-2, the V gene TRBV19; D may be TRBD2 (6 bases). The CDR3 consists of 15 residues. V lost 3 bases and J lost 0, with 8 bases in between. Germline V gene lookup returns CDR1 LNHDA and CDR2 SQIVND (reference sequence). The chain's CDR3 is CASSMGGSNTGELFF. CDR3 sequence (DNA): TGTGCCAGTAGTATGGGAGGATCGAACACCGGGGAGCTGTTTTTT.

This rearrangement joins TRBV10-3 to TRBJ2-1, with 9 bases that match TRBD1. Germline V gene lookup returns CDR1 ENHRY and CDR2 SYGVKD. The CDR3 is 18 amino acids. V dropped 9 bases and J dropped 7; count of bases not matched to a gene: 22. The CDR3 DNA follows: TGTGCCATTCGTCCCGGGACAGGGTTCAACGGCCCCAAGAATGAGCAGTTCTTC. Residues: CAIRPGTGFNGPKNEQFF.

The rearrangement uses TRBV6-5 and TRBJ2-2; tentative D call: TRBD1 (5 bases). This CDR3 spans 14 amino acids. Germline V gene sequence: CDR1 MNHEY, CDR2 SVGAGI. Trimming removed 7 bases from V and 6 bases from J, with 15 bases in between. The CDR3 nucleotides are TGTGCCAGCACCTCCCTTGGACAAGCCGGGGAGCTGTTTTTT. This encodes CASTSLGQAGELFF.

This clone was detected once. The V and J genes are TRBV7-8 and TRBJ2-5; D not certain. This CDR3 is built from 13 residues. Germline V gene data show CDR1 as SGHVS and CDR2 as FQNEAQ. Trimming pared 4 bases from V and 4 bases from J, leaving 10 bases between. CDR3 bases: TGTGCCAGCAGCTATAACAGATTAGAGACCCAGTACTTC. As protein: CASSYNRLETQYF. Together with reference TRBV7-8 and TRBJ2-5, the CDR3 gives the full variable domain: GAGVSQSPRYKVAKRGQDVALRCDPISGHVSLFWYQQALGQGPEFLTYFQNEAQLDKSGLPSDRFFAERPEGSVSTLKIQRTQQEDSAVYLCASSYNRLETQYFGPGTRLLVL.

The gene calls are TRBV12-3 or TRBV12-4 and TRBJ2-1; TRBD2 matches 14 bases. The CDR3 sequence is 13 residues long. V lost 6 bases to trimming and J lost 8 bases; unmatched junction nucleotides: 0. The CDR3 region has the DNA TGTGCCAGCAGGACTAGCGGGAGGGATGAGCAGTTCTTC. Its protein product is CASRTSGRDEQFF.

This clone was detected once. J is TRBJ2-2 and V is TRBV27; 8 nucleotides agree with TRBD2. V shed 5 bases, J shed 6 bases, and the junction held 11 bases outside the gene matches. The germline CDR1 and CDR2 sequences are MNHEY and SMNVEV (reference sequence). The CDR3 runs to 16 residues. The CDR3 DNA reads as TGTGCCAGCAGTCCGAGGATCGGGAGGGCCCCCGGGGAGCTGTTTTTT. The encoded protein is CASSPRIGRAPGELFF.

The V and J genes are TRBV12-2 and TRBJ2-7; the table's D gene call, TRBD1, was not cross checked with the DNA. TRBV12-2 is listed as a pseudogene. The CDR3 contains 18 residues. CDR3 coding DNA: TGTGCAAGTCGCTTAGCGTTAGGGAAGACAGGGGGCTATCACGAGCAGTACTTC. This encodes CASRLALGKTGGYHEQYF.

V is TRBV29-1 and J is TRBJ2-5; TRBD1 aligns across 9 bases. Germline trimming cut 6 bases from V and 4 bases from J; bases unmatched to any gene: 6. The CDR3 loop spans 13 amino acids. CDR1 is SQVTM and CDR2 is ANQGSEA in the germline V gene. This CDR3 is CSVFGGQGETQYF. CDR3 coding DNA: TGCAGCGTCTTCGGGGGACAGGGAGAGACCCAGTACTTC.

This rearrangement joins TRBV19 to TRBJ1-3; TRBD1 might be the D (5 bases). V was cut by 3 bases and J by 2 bases, with 5 bases left in between. The CDR3 totals 13 residues. Germline lookup yields CDR1 LNHDA and CDR2 SQIVND (reference sequence). For the CDR3, the DNA is TGTGCCAGTAGTATGGACACTGGAAACACCATATATTTT. This translates into CASSMDTGNTIYF. Full variable domain (remainder filled in from reference TRBV19 and TRBJ1-3): DGGITQSPKYLFRKEGQNVTLSCEQNLNHDAMYWYRQDPGQGLRLIYYSQIVNDFQKGDIAEGYSVSREKKESFPLTVTSAQKNPTAFYLCASSMDTGNTIYFGEGSWLTVV.

The chain combines TRBV19 with TRBJ2-1; weak D call: TRBD2 (5 bases). The CDR3 runs 16 residues. V was shortened by 4 bases and J by 3 bases, with 16 bases between the two germline ends. CDR1 is LNHDA, CDR2 SQIVND, per germline (reference sequence). Here the CDR3 reads CASSTASGFYYNEQFF. CDR3 nucleotide sequence: TGTGCCAGTAGTACCGCTTCGGGATTCTACTACAATGAGCAGTTCTTC.

The chain has TRBV10-2 and TRBJ2-3; D uncertain. Germline assignment: CDR1 WSHSY and CDR2 SAAADI. The CDR3 is 15 residues long. Trimming shortened V by 6 bases and J by 0 bases, and 13 bases separated the two germline ends. In DNA, the CDR3 is TGCGCCAGCAGGGCCACCTTTTTGAGCACAGATACGCAGTATTTT. Translating it yields CASRATFLSTDTQYF.

The chain carries TRBV5-1 and TRBJ1-5; 10 positions agree with TRBD1. In germline, CDR1 is SGHRS, CDR2 YFSETQ. This CDR3 region has 15 residues. With V trimmed by 1 base and J by 5 bases, 3 bases remained unmatched. CDR3 loop: CASSLIGTGDQPQHF. The CDR3, as DNA: TGCGCCAGCAGCTTGATCGGGACAGGGGATCAGCCCCAGCATTTT.

The chain employs TRBV6-5 and TRBJ1-1; weak D call: TRBD1 (6 bases). CDR3 length: 16 residues. Per germline, CDR1 MNHEY and CDR2 SVGAGI. V shed 2 bases and J shed 0 bases, with 13 bases lying between them. The CDR3 nucleotides are TGTGCCAGCAGTTACGGGGGCACAGGGATGAACACTGAAGCTTTCTTT. It encodes CASSYGGTGMNTEAFF.

The chain uses TRBV18 and TRBJ1-5, with D perhaps matching TRBD1 (5 bases). Germline CDR1 is KGHSH and CDR2 is LQKENI. The CDR3 runs to 16 residues. The V and J ends lost 6 bases and 0 bases respectively, with 15 bases between them. CDR3 sequence (DNA): TGTGCCAGCTCGGGCGGCAAGGACAATAGCAATCAGCCCCAGCATTTT. Residues: CASSGGKDNSNQPQHF.

The genes are TRBV19 and TRBJ1-5, with D uncertain. The CDR3 runs to 14 residues. The V end was cut by 3 bases, the J end by 2 bases, with 8 bases between. CDR1 and CDR2 from the germline V gene are LNHDA and SQIVND (reference sequence). CDR3 bases: TGTGCCAGTAGTATGTCACGGGGCAATCAGCCCCAGCATTTT. This sequence encodes CASSMSRGNQPQHF.

The rearrangement links TRBV7-6 to TRBJ1-1; 9 bases map to TRBD1. The CDR3 extends over 15 amino acids. After removal of 5 bases from V and 6 bases from J, the junction contained 10 bases not matched to a gene. Looked up from germline, CDR1 is SGHVS and CDR2 is FNYEAQ. This CDR3 is CASSLGTGMGAEAFF. For the CDR3, the DNA is TGTGCCAGCAGCCTTGGGACAGGGATGGGAGCTGAAGCTTTCTTT.

V gene TRBV13 combines with J gene TRBJ1-2, with D perhaps matching TRBD1 (6 bases). CDR3 length equals 13 residues. The V gene lost 5 bases and the J gene lost 4 bases, with 11 bases spanning the gap. Germline V CDR1 and CDR2: PRHDT, FYEKMQ (reference sequence). CDR3 nucleotide sequence: TGTGCCAGCAGCCGACAGGCTACCTATGGCTACACCTTC. This translates into CASSRQATYGYTF.

This chain joins TRBV25-1 and TRBJ2-1; 9 positions agree with TRBD2. Germline trimming cut 4 bases from V and 6 bases from J; bases unmatched to any gene: 10. The CDR3 sequence is 16 residues long. The V gene's germline CDR1 is MGHDK and CDR2 SYGVNS. The CDR3 coding sequence is TGTGCCAGCAGTGGGTTTTTAGCGGGAGTAAGCAATGAGCAGTTCTTC. As protein: CASSGFLAGVSNEQFF.

V is TRBV5-6 and J is TRBJ1-5; tentative D call: TRBD1 (6 bases). Germline V gene data show CDR1 as SGHDT and CDR2 as YYEEEE. The CDR3 spans 15 residues. V was cut by 4 bases and J by 3 bases, with 14 bases left in between. The CDR3 loop is CASSARTVNNQPQHF. For the CDR3, the DNA is TGTGCCAGCAGCGCAAGGACAGTTAACAATCAGCCCCAGCATTTT. Together with reference TRBV5-6 and TRBJ1-5, the CDR3 gives the full variable domain: DAGVTQSPTHLIKTRGQQVTLRCSPKSGHDTVSWYQQALGQGPQFIFQYYEEEERQRGNFPDRFSGHQFPNYSSELNVNALLLGDSALYLCASSARTVNNQPQHFGDGTRLSIL.

The CDR3 spells CASSYSTEVDEQYF. CDR3 sequence (DNA): TGTGCCAGCAGTTACTCGACAGAGGTCGACGAGCAGTACTTC. The J gene is TRBJ2-7, the V gene TRBV6-5; D may be TRBD1 (5 bases). V was cut by 0 bases and J by 5 bases, with 11 bases left in between. The CDR3 is made up of 14 amino acids. CDR1 and CDR2 from the germline V gene are MNHEY and SVGAGI.

This chain's CDR3 is CASSYSSRGMQPQHF. CDR3 nucleotides: TGTGCCAGCAGTTACTCGTCCAGGGGGATGCAGCCCCAGCATTTT. J is TRBJ1-5 and V is TRBV6-5, with TRBD1 identical over 7 bases. The length of the CDR3 is 15 residues. The trim removed 0 bases at V and 7 bases at J, leaving 6 bases unmatched. The germline CDR1 and CDR2 sequences are MNHEY and SVGAGI.

This chain links TRBV2 with TRBJ2-6; maybe TRBD2 (5 bases). The V and J ends lost 6 bases and 1 base respectively, with 16 bases between them. The CDR3 has 17 amino acids. Looked up from germline, CDR1 is SNHLY and CDR2 is FYNNEI. The CDR3 DNA is TGTGCCAGCAGGGATCGAGCTAGCTTGTCTGGGGCCAACGTCCTGACTTTC. Translated, it gives CASRDRASLSGANVLTF. Full variable domain (missing parts from reference TRBV2 and TRBJ2-6): EPEVTQTPSHQVTQMGQEVILRCVPISNHLYFYWYRQILGQKVEFLVSFYNNEISEKSEIFDDQFSVERPDGSNFTLKIRSTKLEDSAMYFCASRDRASLSGANVLTFGAGSRLTVL.

V gene TRBV5-6 combines with J gene TRBJ2-5; possibly TRBD2 for D (6 bases). Deletions cut 2 bases from V and 5 bases from J, with 10 bases between. Germline V gene data show CDR1 as SGHDT and CDR2 as YYEEEE. This CDR3 is 13 amino acids long. The CDR3 DNA sequence: TGTGCCAGCAGCTTCGCGGGACGCGAGACCCAGTACTTC. This translates into CASSFAGRETQYF.

The gene calls are TRBV12-5 and TRBJ1-2; the D gene is possibly TRBD1 (6 bases). V lost 0 bases and J lost 2, with 7 bases in between. The germline V gene encodes CDR1 LGHNT and CDR2 FRNRAP. The CDR3 consists of 14 residues. The CDR3 reads CASGLVQGNYGYTF. The CDR3 DNA reads as TGTGCTAGTGGTTTGGTACAGGGAAACTATGGCTACACCTTC.

Notes on this clone: Relative to the germline gene, one junction end is altered; a read error may explain this. This sequence joins TRBV3-1 (or the pseudogene TRBV3-2) and TRBJ1-2, with D possibly TRBD1 on 5 matching bases. The germline V gene encodes CDR1 LGHDT and CDR2 YNNKEL (reference sequence). The CDR3 contains 15 residues. CDR3 in DNA: TGTGCCAGCAGACAAGCTAAGCGGGGGGGGAGTGGCTACACCTTC. Translated, it gives CASRQAKRGGSGYTF.

The rearrangement uses TRBV6-1 and TRBJ2-6; no clear D gene. Trimming shortened V by 1 base and J by 12 bases, and 4 bases separated the two germline ends. The length of the CDR3 is 11 residues. CDR1 MNHNS and CDR2 SASEGT come from the germline V gene. In nucleotides, the CDR3 is TGTGCCAGCAGTGAAGTATCCGTCCTGACTTTC. Protein sequence: CASSEVSVLTF.

The J gene is TRBJ2-3, the V gene TRBV9; 8 bases fit TRBD2. CDR3 size: 16 residues. V was pared by 4 bases and J by 4 bases, with 11 bases of the junction left unmatched. Looked up from germline, CDR1 is SGDLS and CDR2 is YYNGEE. CDR3 protein: CASSFLLSGSADTQYF. CDR3 nucleotides: TGTGCCAGCAGCTTCCTTTTAAGCGGGAGTGCAGATACGCAGTATTTT.

The CDR3 loop is CASSPQSTDTQYF. DNA for the CDR3: TGTGCCAGCTCACCCCAAAGCACAGATACGCAGTATTTT. The chain couples TRBV18 to TRBJ2-3; D is undetermined. Germline CDR1 and CDR2: KGHSH and LQKENI. V shed 3 bases and J shed 0 bases, with 4 bases lying between them. CDR3 size: 13 residues. Drawing the rest from reference TRBV18 and TRBJ2-3, the complete variable domain is NAGVMQNPRHLVRRRGQEARLRCSPMKGHSHVYWYRQLPEEGLKFMVYLQKENIIDESGMPKERFSAEFPKEGPSILRIQQVVRGDSAAYFCASSPQSTDTQYFGPGTRLTVL.

V gene TRBV19 combines with J gene TRBJ1-4; tentatively, D is TRBD1 (5 bases). The ends were cut back, 1 base at V and 3 bases at J, with 9 bases in the middle. This CDR3 is 15 amino acids long. From germline, CDR1 is LNHDA and CDR2 SQIVND (reference sequence). The CDR3 nucleotides are TGTGCCAGTAGTATAGGGAGGGGAGCTAATGAAAAACTGTTTTTT. Protein sequence: CASSIGRGANEKLFF.

The rearrangement uses TRBV7-6 and TRBJ1-5; D perhaps matches TRBD1 (5 bases). Germline CDR1 SGHVS, CDR2 FNYEAQ. V was pared by 0 bases and J by 7 bases, with 13 bases between. There are 15 residues in the CDR3. The CDR3 is CASSLARGSGQPQHF. CDR3 nucleotide sequence: TGTGCCAGCAGCTTAGCGCGGGGGTCAGGACAGCCCCAGCATTTT.